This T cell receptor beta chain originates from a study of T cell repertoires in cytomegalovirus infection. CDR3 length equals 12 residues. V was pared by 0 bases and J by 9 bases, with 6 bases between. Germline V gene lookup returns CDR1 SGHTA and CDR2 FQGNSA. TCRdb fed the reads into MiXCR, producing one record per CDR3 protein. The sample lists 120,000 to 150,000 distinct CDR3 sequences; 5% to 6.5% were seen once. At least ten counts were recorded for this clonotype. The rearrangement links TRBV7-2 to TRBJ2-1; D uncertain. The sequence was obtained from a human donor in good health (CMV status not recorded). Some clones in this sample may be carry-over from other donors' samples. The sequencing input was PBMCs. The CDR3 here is CASSLASVEQFF. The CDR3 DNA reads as TGTGCCAGCAGCTTAGCATCCGTTGAGCAGTTCTTC. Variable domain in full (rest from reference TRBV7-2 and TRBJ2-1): GAGVSQSPSNKVTEKGKDVELRCDPISGHTALYWYRQSLGQGLEFLIYFQGNSAPDKSGLPSDRFSAERTGGSVSTLTIQRTQQEDSAVYLCASSLASVEQFFGPGTRLTVL.